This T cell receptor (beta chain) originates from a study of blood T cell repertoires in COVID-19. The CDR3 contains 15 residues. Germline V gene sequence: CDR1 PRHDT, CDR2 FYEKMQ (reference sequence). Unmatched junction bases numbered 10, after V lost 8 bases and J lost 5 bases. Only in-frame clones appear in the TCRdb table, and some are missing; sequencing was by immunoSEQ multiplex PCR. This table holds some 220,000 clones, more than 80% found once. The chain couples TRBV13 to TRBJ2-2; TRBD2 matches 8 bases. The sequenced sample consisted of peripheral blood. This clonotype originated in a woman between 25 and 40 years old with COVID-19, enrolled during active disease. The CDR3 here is CASRGERESTGELFF. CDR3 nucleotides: TGTGCCAGCCGGGGGGAGCGGGAGTCAACCGGGGAGCTGTTTTTT.